This is a list of T cell receptor beta chains from one sample in a study of blood T cell repertoires in COVID-19. The table came from immunoSEQ multiplex PCR; TCRdb's copy has only in-frame clones and leaves some out. The table records about 480,000 clones, roughly 87% of them present only once. The sample taken for sequencing was PBMCs or T cells enriched from blood (not recorded which). The receptors were sampled from a woman under 30 with acute COVID-19. CDR3s leave out the opening cysteine and the closing phenylalanine or tryptophan. Size values are once, few and many counts, or a class for expanded clones, and some rows have none.

10,once,TRBV2,ASTAAEETQY
16,-,TRBV7-2,ASSPSGRAGPYQETQY
13,-,TRBV7-2,ASSLARTHLDEQY
12,-,TRBV2,ATSGAGGNQPQH
12,-,TRBV7-2,ASTRVFAYNEQF
12,-,TRBV14,ASSQGQRNSPLH
14,-,TRBV4-1,ASSQLWDTNNQPQH
13,-,TRBV11-3,ASSLGTGVYNEQF
12,-,TRBV5-1,ASSLQGTNSPLH
13,-,TRBV24-1,ATSDTGVGNQPQH
10,-,TRBV28,ASSILAREQY
13,-,TRBV7-3,ASSSGQLSTDTQY
13,-,TRBV7-2,ASSLATGFVETQY
14,-,TRBV2,ASSEVLLTEDYGYT
11,-,TRBV2,ASSEAGEAGYT
14,-,TRBV9,ASSEGTGVNTGELF
12,-,TRBV6-2/TRBV6-3,ASSYRRTGDEQF
14,-,TRBV19,ASSTAGTRLFDTIY
11,-,TRBV7-9,ASRDGQVTEAF
13,-,TRBV19,ASSIAESLNTEAF
12,-,TRBV19,ASSIGLGAYEQY
13,-,TRBV27,ASSLVKGGYNEQF
14,few,TRBV7-6,ASSLGATGSNEKLF
15,-,TRBV7-8,ASSLGARDRGTYEQY